Each of the 19 T cell receptor beta chains below was sequenced from the same sample in a study of cytomegalovirus exposure and HLA in healthy donors. Researchers ran the PCR with 60 Vbeta and 13 Jbeta primers. Only in-frame clones appear in the TCRdb table, and some are missing; sequencing was by immunoSEQ multiplex PCR. This table holds 100,000 to 150,000 clones. The sequencing input was PBMCs. These receptors originate from a man between 18 and 35 years old in good health and CMV-seronegative.

This chain uses TRBV5-4 with TRBJ1-2; TRBD1 is a possible D gene (6 bases). Trimming removed 2 bases at V and 7 bases at J, with 12 bases between. Germline CDR1 SGHNT, CDR2 YYREEE (reference sequence). The CDR3 covers 13 residues. CDR3 in DNA: TGTGCCAGCAGCTTTTCAGGGGACCCTGGCTACACCTTC. Amino acids: CASSFSGDPGYTF. Full variable domain (rest looked up from reference TRBV5-4 and TRBJ1-2): ETGVTQSPTHLIKTRGQQVTLRCSSQSGHNTVSWYQQALGQGPQFIFQYYREEENGRGNFPPRFSGLQFPNYSSELNVNALELDDSALYLCASSFSGDPGYTFGSGTRLTVV.

The gene calls are TRBV7-8 and TRBJ1-2; 7 bases map to TRBD1. CDR3 length: 15 amino acids. After removal of 0 bases from V and 7 bases from J, the junction contained 8 bases not matched to a gene. The germline CDR1 and CDR2 sequences are SGHVS and FQNEAQ. The CDR3 is CASSLAAGGQGGYTF. CDR3 DNA: TGTGCCAGCAGCTTAGCGGCAGGGGGGCAAGGTGGCTACACCTTC.

The chain combines TRBV29-1 with TRBJ2-1; D ambiguous. The germline V and J ends were trimmed by 3 bases and 5 bases, with 14 bases remaining between them. The germline V gene has CDR1 SQVTM and CDR2 ANQGSEA. This CDR3 has 14 amino acids. CDR3 in amino acids: CSVEYSGSDNEQFF. The CDR3 DNA is TGCAGCGTTGAGTACTCTGGTTCCGACAATGAGCAGTTCTTC.

The genes are TRBV6-1 and TRBJ1-4; D remains unclear. The V gene lost 1 base and the J gene lost 7 bases, with 13 bases spanning the gap. CDR1 and CDR2 (germline): MNHNS, SASEGT. CDR3 length: 15 amino acids. The CDR3, as DNA: TGTGCCAGCAGTGAAGTCTTACATCTAGGTGAAAAACTGTTTTTT. It codes for CASSEVLHLGEKLFF.

The V gene is TRBV18, the J gene TRBJ2-1, with TRBD2 matching 7 bases. Losses at the gene ends were 4 bases for V and 0 bases for J; bases not matched to a gene: 12. Germline loops: CDR1 KGHSH, CDR2 LQKENI. The CDR3 sequence is 18 residues long. Here the CDR3 DNA reads TGTGCCAGCTCACTAAGAGCGGGACCTAAATTCTCCTACAATGAGCAGTTCTTC. This encodes CASSLRAGPKFSYNEQFF. Full variable domain (missing parts from reference TRBV18 and TRBJ2-1): NAGVMQNPRHLVRRRGQEARLRCSPMKGHSHVYWYRQLPEEGLKFMVYLQKENIIDESGMPKERFSAEFPKEGPSILRIQQVVRGDSAAYFCASSLRAGPKFSYNEQFFGPGTRLTVL.

The chain combines TRBV2 with TRBJ1-2; tentative D call: TRBD1 (6 bases). The CDR3 totals 13 residues. Germline values: CDR1 SNHLY, CDR2 FYNNEI. V gave up 3 bases and J gave up 4 bases, with 9 bases separating them. The DNA for the CDR3 is TGTGCCAGCAGTGACAGGGGTCCCTATGGCTACACCTTC. Amino acid sequence: CASSDRGPYGYTF.

The CDR3 is CASSLPTPGTGAETQYF. The CDR3 bases are TGTGCCAGCAGCTTACCTACTCCCGGGACAGGGGCAGAGACCCAGTACTTC. The chain uses TRBV7-9 and TRBJ2-5, with 10 bases lining up with TRBD1. V was pared by 2 bases and J by 4 bases, with 10 bases of the junction left unmatched. The CDR3 sequence is 17 residues long. Germline V CDR1 and CDR2: SEHNR, FQNEAQ (reference sequence).

The chain carries TRBV7-9 and TRBJ2-7; D perhaps matches TRBD1 (5 bases). V was clipped by 6 bases and J by 2 bases, with 17 bases between them. Germline CDR1 SEHNR, CDR2 FQNEAQ (reference sequence). This CDR3 region has 15 residues. The CDR3 region has the DNA TGTGCCAGCAGTTATACCACCAGGGCCCCCTACGAGCAGTACTTC. It is translated as CASSYTTRAPYEQYF.

This chain joins TRBV30 and TRBJ2-5; 7 nucleotides line up with TRBD1. The last part of the DNA fits TRBJ2-7 better; the J call may be wrong. Germline CDR1 and CDR2: GTSNPN and SVGIG (reference sequence). The CDR3 is 15 amino acids. CDR3 loop: CAWVQRQGRAYEQYF. CDR3 nucleotides: TGTGCCTGGGTGCAGCGACAGGGAAGAGCCTACGAGCAGTACTTC.

The gene calls are TRBV19 and TRBJ1-3; 7 bases line up with TRBD1. Trimming at V came to 3 bases and at J to 0 bases, leaving 8 bases not matched to a gene. This CDR3 contains 17 residues. Germline V lookup: CDR1 LNHDA, CDR2 SQIVND (reference sequence). CDR3 loop: CASSIGWGQYSGNTIYF. The CDR3 bases are TGTGCCAGTAGTATCGGCTGGGGACAGTACTCTGGAAACACCATATATTTT.

The V and J genes are TRBV30 and TRBJ2-3, with TRBD2 identical over 9 bases. The CDR3 is 16 amino acids. V trimming: 5 bases; J trimming: 2 bases; junction bases outside the gene matches: 11. Germline V CDR1 and CDR2: GTSNPN, SVGIG (reference sequence). This CDR3 is CAWVRLADTHTDTQYF. In DNA, the CDR3 is TGTGCCTGGGTTAGACTAGCGGATACCCACACAGATACGCAGTATTTT. The entire variable domain, with the rest obtained from reference TRBV30 and TRBJ2-3, is as follows: SQTIHQWPATLVQPVGSPLSLECTVEGTSNPNLYWYRQAAGRGLQLLFYSVGIGQISSEVPQNLSASRPQDRQFILSSKKLLLSDSGFYLCAWVRLADTHTDTQYFGPGTRLTVL.

This sequence joins TRBV5-1 and TRBJ1-5; TRBD1 matches at 8 bases. The length of the CDR3 is 15 residues. Trimming removed 0 bases from V and 7 bases from J; junction bases left unmatched: 6. Germline V gives CDR1 SGHRS, CDR2 YFSETQ. This chain's CDR3 is CASSLGTGSNQPQHF. CDR3 sequence (DNA): TGCGCCAGCAGCTTGGGGACAGGGAGTAACCAGCCCCAGCATTTT.

V is TRBV5-1 and J is TRBJ2-7; 8 bases agree with TRBD1. The ends lost 4 bases at V and 2 bases at J; junction bases unmatched: 11. CDR1 is SGHRS and CDR2 is YFSETQ in the germline V gene. This CDR3 spans 16 amino acids. CDR3 region: CASSPGTGRSAYEQYF. For the CDR3, the DNA is TGCGCCAGCAGCCCGGGGACAGGCAGGAGCGCCTACGAGCAGTACTTC.

The chain combines TRBV6-1 with TRBJ2-7, with D unresolved. V was pared by 3 bases and J by 2 bases, with 8 bases between. The CDR3 spans 13 residues. Germline loops: CDR1 MNHNS, CDR2 SASEGT. CDR3 in amino acids: CASSEGRTYEQYF. CDR3 sequence (DNA): TGTGCCAGCAGTGAGGGCAGAACCTACGAGCAGTACTTC.

CDR3 amino acids: CASKIAGGGTYEQYF. CDR3 bases: TGTGCCAGCAAGATAGCGGGGGGAGGTACCTACGAGCAGTACTTC. V usage is TRBV6-1 and J usage is TRBJ2-7, with 10 bases lining up with TRBD2. The CDR3 is made up of 15 amino acids. The J segment lost 2 bases and the V segment lost 7 bases, leaving 8 bases of the junction unmatched. The germline gives CDR1 MNHNS, CDR2 SASEGT.

The V gene is TRBV15, the J gene TRBJ1-1, with D perhaps TRBD1 (6 bases). The V gene lost 0 bases and the J gene lost 4 bases, with 6 bases spanning the gap. The length of the CDR3 is 13 residues. Germline lookup yields CDR1 LNHNV and CDR2 YYDKDF (reference sequence). In DNA, the CDR3 is TGTGCCACCAGCAGAGACAGGGGCACTGAAGCTTTCTTT. The encoded protein is CATSRDRGTEAFF.

The genes are TRBV28 and TRBJ1-2; TRBD1 agrees at 7 bases. The V gene end was trimmed by 6 bases and the J gene end by 11 bases; junction bases not matched to a gene: 12. Germline CDR1 and CDR2: MDHEN and SYDVKM. The CDR3 runs 13 residues. CDR3 bases: TGTGCCAGCAGACAATCCGCGGACAGGAAATACACCTTC. Translating gives CASRQSADRKYTF.

The rearrangement links TRBV7-2 to TRBJ2-3; weak D call: TRBD2 (6 bases). Germline V gene data show CDR1 as SGHTA and CDR2 as FQGNSA. The ends were cut back, 6 bases at V and 0 bases at J, with 13 bases in the middle. The CDR3 is 15 amino acids. The CDR3 sequence: CASRRTGTSTDTQYF. The CDR3 DNA reads TGTGCCAGCAGACGAACCGGGACTAGCACAGATACGCAGTATTTT.

The chain carries TRBV9 and TRBJ1-6; maybe TRBD1 (6 bases). Germline CDR1 is SGDLS and CDR2 is YYNGEE. The CDR3 consists of 14 residues. Deletions cut 1 base from V and 10 bases from J, with 12 bases between. The CDR3 coding sequence is TGTGCCAGCAGCGTACAGGGGCCATGGTCACCCCTCCACTTT. This translates into CASSVQGPWSPLHF.